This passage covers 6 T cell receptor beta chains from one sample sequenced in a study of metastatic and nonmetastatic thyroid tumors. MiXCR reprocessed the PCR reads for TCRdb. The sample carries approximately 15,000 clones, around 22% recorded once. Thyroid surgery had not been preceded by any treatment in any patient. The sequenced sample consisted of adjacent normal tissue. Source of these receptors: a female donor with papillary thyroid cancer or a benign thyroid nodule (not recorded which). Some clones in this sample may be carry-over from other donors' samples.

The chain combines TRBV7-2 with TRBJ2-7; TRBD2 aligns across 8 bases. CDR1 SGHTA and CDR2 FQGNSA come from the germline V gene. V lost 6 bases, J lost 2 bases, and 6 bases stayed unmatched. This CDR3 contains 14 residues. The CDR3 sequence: CASRTVAGTYEQYF. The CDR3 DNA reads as TGTGCCAGCAGAACCGTAGCGGGGACCTACGAGCAGTACTTC.

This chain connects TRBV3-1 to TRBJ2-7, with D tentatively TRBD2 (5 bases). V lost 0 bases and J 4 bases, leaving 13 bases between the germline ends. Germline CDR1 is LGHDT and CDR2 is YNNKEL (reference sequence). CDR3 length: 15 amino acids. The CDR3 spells CASSQDRGSGYEQYF. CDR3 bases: TGTGCCAGCAGCCAAGATCGAGGGAGTGGATACGAGCAGTACTTC.

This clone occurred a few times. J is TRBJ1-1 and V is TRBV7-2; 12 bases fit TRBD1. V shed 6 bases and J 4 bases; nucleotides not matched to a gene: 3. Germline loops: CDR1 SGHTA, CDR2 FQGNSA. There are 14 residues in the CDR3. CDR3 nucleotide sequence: TGTGCCAGCAGACCGGGACAGGGGGCCACTGAAGCTTTCTTT. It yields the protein CASRPGQGATEAFF.

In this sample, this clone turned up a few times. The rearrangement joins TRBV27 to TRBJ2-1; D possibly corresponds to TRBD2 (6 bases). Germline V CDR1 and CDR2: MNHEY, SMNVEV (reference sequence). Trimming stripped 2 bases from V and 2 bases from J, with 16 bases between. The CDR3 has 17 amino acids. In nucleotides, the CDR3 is TGTGCCAGCAGTTTAACGTCCGGGAGATCTCCCTACAATGAGCAGTTCTTC. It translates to CASSLTSGRSPYNEQFF.

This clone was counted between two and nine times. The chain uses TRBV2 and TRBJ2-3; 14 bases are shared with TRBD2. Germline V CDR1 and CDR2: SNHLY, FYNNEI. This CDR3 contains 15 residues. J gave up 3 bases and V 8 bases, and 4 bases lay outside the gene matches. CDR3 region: CASGTSGSVTDTQYF. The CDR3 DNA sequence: TGTGCCAGCGGGACTAGCGGGAGTGTAACAGATACGCAGTATTTT.

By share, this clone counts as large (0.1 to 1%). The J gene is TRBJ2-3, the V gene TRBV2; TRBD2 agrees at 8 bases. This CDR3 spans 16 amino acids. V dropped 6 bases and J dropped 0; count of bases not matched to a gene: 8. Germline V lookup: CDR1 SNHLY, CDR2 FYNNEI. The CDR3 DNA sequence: TGTGCCAGCAGCGCGAGACTAGCGTCCAGCACAGATACGCAGTATTTT. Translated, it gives CASSARLASSTDTQYF. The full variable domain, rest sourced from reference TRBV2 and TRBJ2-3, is EPEVTQTPSHQVTQMGQEVILRCVPISNHLYFYWYRQILGQKVEFLVSFYNNEISEKSEIFDDQFSVERPDGSNFTLKIRSTKLEDSAMYFCASSARLASSTDTQYFGPGTRLTVL.